These 26 T cell receptor beta chains came from one sample sequenced in a study of cytomegalovirus exposure and HLA in healthy donors. 13 Jbeta primers and 60 Vbeta primers were used for the PCR. Only in-frame clones appear in the TCRdb table, and some are missing; sequencing was by immunoSEQ multiplex PCR. The table includes approximately 190,000 clones, about 84% detected once. The sample taken for sequencing was PBMCs. The receptors were gathered from a man aged 45-60 years in good health and CMV-seronegative.

The chain joins TRBV18 to TRBJ1-3, with 9 positions matching TRBD1. V was clipped by 6 bases and J by 4 bases; unmatched bases: 4. Germline V gives CDR1 KGHSH, CDR2 LQKENI. CDR3 length: 14 amino acids. For the CDR3, the DNA is TGTGCCAGCTCCCCCGGGACAGGGGGAAACACCATATATTTT. Translating it yields CASSPGTGGNTIYF.

This chain uses TRBV27 with TRBJ2-1; 9 bases fit TRBD1. Germline CDR1 and CDR2: MNHEY and SMNVEV (reference sequence). CDR3 length: 13 residues. J was trimmed by 3 bases and V by 7 bases; bases with no gene match: 1. This chain's CDR3 is CASMDRGYNEQFF. Written as DNA, the CDR3 is TGTGCCAGCATGGACAGGGGCTACAATGAGCAGTTCTTC.

The chain links TRBV29-1 to TRBJ2-3; D is uncertain. The ends were cut back, 5 bases at V and 3 bases at J, with 12 bases in the middle. Germline-derived CDR1 and CDR2 are SQVTM and ANQGSEA. The CDR3 consists of 13 residues. This chain's CDR3 is CSVRPRMTDTQYF. The DNA of the CDR3 is TGCAGCGTTCGCCCGAGGATGACAGATACGCAGTATTTT.

The CDR3 coding sequence is TGTGCCAGCAGCCAAGAATGGGGGGTGGATGAAAAACTGTTTTTT. Translating gives CASSQEWGVDEKLFF. V is TRBV4-2 and J is TRBJ1-4; maybe TRBD1 (5 bases). From germline, CDR1 is LGHNA and CDR2 YNFKEQ. Trimming pared 0 bases from V and 6 bases from J, leaving 11 bases between. This CDR3 is built from 15 residues.

This clone was recorded once. The V call is TRBV4-1, the J call TRBJ1-2; tentative D call: TRBD1 (6 bases). Germline lookup yields CDR1 MGHRA and CDR2 YSYEKL. Trimming removed 3 bases from V and 6 bases from J, with 23 bases in between. The CDR3 has 17 amino acids. The DNA for the CDR3 is TGCGCCAGCAGCCATGCTTTACTCTTGGGGCAGGGGAATGGCTACACCTTC. Its translation: CASSHALLLGQGNGYTF.

V is TRBV19 and J is TRBJ2-2, with 10 nucleotides matching TRBD2. The CDR3 loop spans 15 amino acids. Losses at the gene ends were 7 bases for V and 7 bases for J; bases not matched to a gene: 9. Germline values: CDR1 LNHDA, CDR2 SQIVND (reference sequence). The CDR3 DNA reads TGTGCCAGTAAAAGCGGGGGGGCTTTACACGGGGAGCTGTTTTTT. Amino acids: CASKSGGALHGELFF.

This clone was seen only a few times. The J gene is TRBJ1-4, the V gene TRBV7-2; 7 positions match TRBD1. This CDR3 has 16 amino acids. The V gene's germline CDR1 is SGHTA and CDR2 FQGNSA. The trim removed 0 bases at V and 5 bases at J, leaving 6 bases unmatched. CDR3 in amino acids: CASSLAPGTENEKLFF. The CDR3 DNA follows: TGTGCCAGCAGCTTAGCTCCGGGGACAGAAAATGAAAAACTGTTTTTT.

The chain combines TRBV9 with TRBJ2-7; TRBD1 matches 7 bases. The CDR3 is 14 residues long. Looked up from germline, CDR1 is SGDLS and CDR2 is YYNGEE. V lost 3 bases and J lost 0; bases outside the gene matches: 3. CDR3 amino acids: CASSEQGSSYEQYF. Here the CDR3 DNA reads TGTGCCAGCAGCGAACAGGGGAGCTCCTACGAGCAGTACTTC.

This chain uses TRBV19 with TRBJ1-1; D gene uncertain. Between the trimmed V and J ends, which lost 6 bases and 3 bases, there was a span of 14 bases. This CDR3 region has 14 residues. In germline, CDR1 is LNHDA, CDR2 SQIVND (reference sequence). CDR3 in amino acids: CASRGDWLDTEAFF. The DNA of the CDR3 is TGTGCCAGTAGGGGAGATTGGTTGGACACTGAAGCTTTCTTT.

The chain couples TRBV19 to TRBJ2-5, with D tentatively TRBD2 (6 bases). Germline V gene sequence: CDR1 LNHDA, CDR2 SQIVND (reference sequence). The germline V and J ends were trimmed by 2 bases and 5 bases, with 15 bases remaining between them. The CDR3 is 15 amino acids. Here the CDR3 reads CASSIYIGGEETQYF. The CDR3 DNA reads TGTGCCAGTAGTATATATATAGGAGGGGAGGAGACCCAGTACTTC.

This clone has a single count. The chain links TRBV9 to TRBJ2-7; D gene ambiguous. The germline V gene has CDR1 SGDLS and CDR2 YYNGEE. This CDR3 spans 16 amino acids. Trimming removed 6 bases from V and 3 bases from J, with 22 bases in between. The CDR3 loop reads CASTPLGGGSSYEQYF. The CDR3 DNA reads as TGTGCCAGCACCCCCCTTGGTGGTGGTAGCAGCTACGAGCAGTACTTC.

There are a few counts of this clone. The V gene is TRBV5-6, the J gene TRBJ2-5; weak D call: TRBD1 (6 bases). The CDR3 consists of 15 residues. The germline V and J ends were trimmed by 3 bases and 0 bases, with 12 bases remaining between them. Germline assignment: CDR1 SGHDT and CDR2 YYEEEE. The CDR3 DNA reads TGTGCCAGCAGCTCCCGGGACAAATACCAAGAGACCCAGTACTTC. This encodes CASSSRDKYQETQYF. The full variable domain, its missing parts supplied by reference TRBV5-6 and TRBJ2-5, is DAGVTQSPTHLIKTRGQQVTLRCSPKSGHDTVSWYQQALGQGPQFIFQYYEEEERQRGNFPDRFSGHQFPNYSSELNVNALLLGDSALYLCASSSRDKYQETQYFGPGTRLLVL.

The V gene is TRBV4-1, the J gene TRBJ2-3; 11 nucleotides line up with TRBD1. Looked up from germline, CDR1 is MGHRA and CDR2 is YSYEKL. The junction had 6 bases not matched to a gene; V was cut back by 5 bases and J by 2 bases. The CDR3 runs 16 residues. The CDR3 here is CASSGQGAIPTDTQYF. The CDR3 coding sequence is TGCGCCAGCAGCGGACAGGGGGCGATTCCCACAGATACGCAGTATTTT.

The chain recombines TRBV28 with TRBJ1-5, with 7 bases lining up with TRBD1. The CDR3 runs 13 residues. Germline CDR1 is MDHEN and CDR2 is SYDVKM. V dropped 6 bases and J dropped 6; count of bases not matched to a gene: 5. The CDR3 protein is CASSYRGFQPQHF. In DNA, the CDR3 is TGTGCCAGCAGCTACAGGGGTTTTCAGCCCCAGCATTTT.

Remarks on this clone: The sample holds other DNA sequences that translate to the same CDR3. This chain links TRBV7-2 with TRBJ2-2, with 10 bases matching TRBD2. Germline V gene data show CDR1 as SGHTA and CDR2 as FQGNSA. The CDR3 extends over 16 amino acids. V was clipped by 5 bases and J by 1 base; unmatched bases: 4. In DNA, the CDR3 is TGTGCCAGCAGCCCTCTAGCGGGGGTGAACACCGGGGAGCTGTTTTTT. Its protein product is CASSPLAGVNTGELFF. The complete variable domain, with remaining parts taken from reference TRBV7-2 and TRBJ2-2, reads GAGVSQSPSNKVTEKGKDVELRCDPISGHTALYWYRQSLGQGLEFLIYFQGNSAPDKSGLPSDRFSAERTGGSVSTLTIQRTQQEDSAVYLCASSPLAGVNTGELFFGEGSRLTVL.

The chain has TRBV29-1 and TRBJ2-3, with TRBD1 identical over 7 bases. The CDR3 contains 13 residues. Per the germline V gene, CDR1 is SQVTM and CDR2 is ANQGSEA. Losses at the gene ends were 4 bases for V and 5 bases for J; bases not matched to a gene: 6. CDR3 DNA sequence: TGCAGCGTTGGACAGGGAGAGGGAGATACGCAGTATTTT. Translating gives CSVGQGEGDTQYF.

The chain links TRBV14 to TRBJ2-3; D gene unclear. CDR3 length: 16 amino acids. Germline assignment: CDR1 SGHDN and CDR2 FVKESK. V was shortened by 4 bases and J by 4 bases, with 18 bases between the two germline ends. The CDR3 sequence is CASSLTLSNSPDTQYF. CDR3 bases: TGTGCCAGCAGCCTCACCCTCTCCAACTCCCCAGATACGCAGTATTTT.

V gene TRBV9 combines with J gene TRBJ1-1; D not certain. The CDR3 is made up of 13 amino acids. V was shortened by 3 bases and J by 6 bases, with 12 bases between the two germline ends. CDR1 is SGDLS, CDR2 YYNGEE, per germline. The CDR3 protein is CASSEALSSEAFF. In DNA, the CDR3 is TGTGCCAGCAGCGAAGCATTAAGCTCTGAAGCTTTCTTT.

J is TRBJ2-1 and V is TRBV4-1; 7 nucleotides agree with TRBD2. The V gene's germline CDR1 is MGHRA and CDR2 YSYEKL. The J segment lost 8 bases and the V segment lost 6 bases, leaving 13 bases of the junction unmatched. The CDR3 length is 15 residues. The DNA for the CDR3 is TGCGCCAGCAGTTTCTGGACTAGTTACGCCGATGAGCAGTTCTTC. Translating it yields CASSFWTSYADEQFF.

The rearrangement joins TRBV7-9 to TRBJ1-6; D perhaps matches TRBD1 (5 bases). CDR1 SEHNR and CDR2 FQNEAQ come from the germline V gene (reference sequence). Trimming stripped 2 bases from V and 10 bases from J, with 21 bases between. This CDR3 has 17 residues. CDR3 DNA: TGTGCCAGCAGCTTATCAATGACCCAGGGTAATGGGTCACCCCTCCACTTT. This translates into CASSLSMTQGNGSPLHF.

The chain links TRBV7-2 to TRBJ1-5; D gene unclear. V was cut by 4 bases and J by 9 bases, with 7 bases left in between. The CDR3 spans 11 residues. The germline CDR1 and CDR2 sequences are SGHTA and FQGNSA. The CDR3 reads CASSSVGPQHF. The CDR3 bases are TGTGCCAGCAGCTCGGTCGGGCCCCAGCATTTT.

The genes are TRBV29-1 and TRBJ1-2; 12 bases match TRBD1. This CDR3 spans 13 amino acids. The V and J ends lost 8 bases and 6 bases, in that order; junction bases with no gene match: 7. CDR1 and CDR2 from the germline V gene are SQVTM and ANQGSEA. CDR3 region: CSTGGTGGDGYTF. The CDR3 nucleotides are TGCAGCACCGGAGGGACAGGGGGCGATGGCTACACCTTC.

The V gene is TRBV12-5, the J gene TRBJ2-1, with 9 bases identical to TRBD2. The CDR3 has 16 amino acids. The trim removed 3 bases at V and 4 bases at J, leaving 7 bases unmatched. The germline CDR1 and CDR2 sequences are LGHNT and FRNRAP. The CDR3 sequence is CASGFPPSGAYNEQFF. CDR3 bases: TGTGCTAGTGGTTTCCCCCCTAGCGGGGCATACAATGAGCAGTTCTTC.

The V call is TRBV4-2, the J call TRBJ1-1; 8 bases line up with TRBD1. CDR1 is LGHNA, CDR2 YNFKEQ, per germline. V gave up 0 bases and J gave up 11 bases; unmatched junction bases: 8. CDR3 length: 14 amino acids. In DNA form, the CDR3 reads TGTGCCAGCAGCCAAGATACAGGGGGTCTTCGGGCTTTCTTT. The encoded protein is CASSQDTGGLRAFF.

This clone occurred a few times. Germline is not matched at one junction end, which may reflect a read error. This CDR3 is CASSPPGQDKSPLHF. In nucleotides, the CDR3 is TGTGCCAGCAGCCCACCGGGACAGGATAAATCACCCCTCCACTTT. The V gene is TRBV7-9, the J gene TRBJ1-6, with 8 bases lining up with TRBD1. Germline V lookup: CDR1 SEHNR, CDR2 FQNEAQ (reference sequence). The CDR3 covers 15 residues.

The chain joins TRBV6-1 to TRBJ2-6, with D perhaps matching TRBD1 (6 bases). V lost 6 bases and J 4 bases, leaving 16 bases between the germline ends. CDR3 size: 16 residues. Germline V lookup: CDR1 MNHNS, CDR2 SASEGT. The CDR3 protein is CASRETGFSGANVLTF. The CDR3 region has the DNA TGTGCCAGCAGGGAAACAGGGTTTTCCGGGGCCAACGTCCTGACTTTC.